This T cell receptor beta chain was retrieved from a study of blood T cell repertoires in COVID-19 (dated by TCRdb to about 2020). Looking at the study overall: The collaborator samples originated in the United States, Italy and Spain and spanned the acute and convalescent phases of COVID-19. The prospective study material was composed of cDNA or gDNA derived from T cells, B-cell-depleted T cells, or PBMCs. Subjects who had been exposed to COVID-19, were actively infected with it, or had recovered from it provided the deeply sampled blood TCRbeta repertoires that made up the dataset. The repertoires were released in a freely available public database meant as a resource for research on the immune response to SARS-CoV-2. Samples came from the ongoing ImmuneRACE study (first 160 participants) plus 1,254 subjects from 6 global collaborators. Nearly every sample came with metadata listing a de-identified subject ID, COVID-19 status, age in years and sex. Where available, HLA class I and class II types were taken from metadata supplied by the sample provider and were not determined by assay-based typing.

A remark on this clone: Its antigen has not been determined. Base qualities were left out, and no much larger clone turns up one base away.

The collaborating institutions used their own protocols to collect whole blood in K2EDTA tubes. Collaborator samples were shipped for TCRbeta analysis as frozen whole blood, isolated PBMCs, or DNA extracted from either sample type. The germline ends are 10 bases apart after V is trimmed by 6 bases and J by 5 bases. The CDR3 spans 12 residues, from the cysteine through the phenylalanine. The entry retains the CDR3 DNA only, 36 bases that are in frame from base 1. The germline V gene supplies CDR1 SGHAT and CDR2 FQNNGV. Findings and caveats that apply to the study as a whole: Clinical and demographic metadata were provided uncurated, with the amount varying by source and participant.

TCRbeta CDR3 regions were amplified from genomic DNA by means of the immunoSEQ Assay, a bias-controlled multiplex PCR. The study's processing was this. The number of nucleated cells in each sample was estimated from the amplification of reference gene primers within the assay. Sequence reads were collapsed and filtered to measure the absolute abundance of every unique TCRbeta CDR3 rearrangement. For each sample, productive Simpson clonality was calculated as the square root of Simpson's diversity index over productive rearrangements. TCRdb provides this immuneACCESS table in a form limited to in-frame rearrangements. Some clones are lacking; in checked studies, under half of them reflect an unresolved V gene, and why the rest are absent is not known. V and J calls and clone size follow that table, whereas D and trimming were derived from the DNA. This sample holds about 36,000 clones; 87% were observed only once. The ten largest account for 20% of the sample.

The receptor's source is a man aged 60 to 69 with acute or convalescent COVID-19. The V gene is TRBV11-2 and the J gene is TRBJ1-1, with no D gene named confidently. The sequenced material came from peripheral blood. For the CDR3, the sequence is CASSLTWTEAFF. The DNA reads TGTGCCAGCAGTCTGACTTGGACTGAAGCTTTCTTT. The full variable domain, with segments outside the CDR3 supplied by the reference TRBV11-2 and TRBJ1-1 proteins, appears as EAGVAQSPRYKIIEKRQSVAFWCNPISGHATLYWYQQILGQGPKLLIQFQNNGVVDDSQLPKDRFSAERLKGVDSTLKIQPAKLEDSAVYLCASSLTWTEAFFGQGTRLTVV.